A single T cell receptor beta chain is shown here with its context. Sorted-subset replicate PCRs used around 220 ng DNA, roughly 28,000 T cell genomes. Repertoires were generated with immunoSEQ multiplex PCR, while TCRdb's copy carries only in-frame clones and drops some. This sample has roughly 1 million clones, with approximately 70% found just once. These data belong to a study of shared clonotypes between healthy human individuals. Study summary: Three plates each covered CD4 naive and memory; CD8 naive two, CD8 memory one.

CDR1 MDHEN and CDR2 SYDVKM come from the germline V gene. There are 17 residues in the CDR3. The ends lost 6 bases at V and 1 base at J; junction bases unmatched: 9. The origin of this receptor is a man in his late teens or twenties in good health. The chain has TRBV28 and TRBJ2-6, with 7 positions matching TRBD1. The material sequenced was memory CD4+ T cells sorted from blood. Subset denoted: CD45RA-negative fraction. CDR3 loop: CASSRQGTLSGANVLTF. In DNA, the CDR3 is TGTGCCAGCAGCCGACAGGGAACCCTGTCTGGGGCCAACGTCCTGACTTTC.